The source of this T cell receptor beta chain is a study of beta chain features in type 1 diabetes. Study at large: In all, 85 million to 130 million sorted cells from all samples were analyzed. Regarding the study as a whole: In the patient group, naive, central memory and Treg TCRB repertoires seemed more alike than in the healthy donor group. There were fewer insertions and more deletions at the VDJ junctions of type 1 diabetes patients.

Sequencing targeted expressed TCRB transcripts, as all isolated RNA had been reverse transcribed. Generated by immunoSEQ multiplex PCR, the TCRdb table keeps only in-frame clones and is missing some. This table holds 810,000 or so clones, about 17% found once. This CDR3 is built from 15 residues. CDR1 and CDR2 from the germline V gene are MDHEN and SYDVKM. V was cut by 5 bases and J by 4 bases, with 17 bases left in between. About this clone: Its cognate antigen is unknown.

A sort by CD45RO/CCR7/CD25/CD127/CD95/CD27 yielded CD4+ naive, central memory, regulatory and stem cell-like memory cells. This clonotype was obtained from a woman aged 18-30 years in good health. Material: naive CD4+ T cells from blood. The V and J genes are TRBV28 and TRBJ1-1; D remains unclear. The CDR3 spells CASSPDSVAATEAFF. DNA of the CDR3: TGTGCCAGCAGTCCCGATTCCGTAGCAGCCACTGAAGCTTTCTTT.